The T cell receptor beta chain described here comes from a study of cytomegalovirus exposure and HLA in healthy donors. Study-level information: Around 200 million T cells yielded 100 million to 130 million unique TCR beta sequences, as an earlier analysis found.

As concerns this clone: Its antigen remains unknown.

Study-level results: Segments of the TCR beta V type were, in most cases, productive about 87% or about 30% of the time in an earlier analysis.

The primer mix had 60 Vbeta and 13 Jbeta primers. Data came from immunoSEQ multiplex PCR; TCRdb stores just in-frame clones and leaves some out. This repertoire includes tens of thousands of clones. This cohort consisted of healthy bone marrow donors. The CDR3 is 16 amino acids. Germline-derived CDR1 and CDR2 are SGHRS and YFSETQ. V lost 0 bases and J 0 bases, leaving 11 bases between the germline ends. V usage is TRBV5-1 and J usage is TRBJ2-3, with D hard to call. This receptor was identified in a woman in her thirties or forties in good health and CMV-seronegative. Sample: PBMCs. CDR3 sequence (DNA): TGCGCCAGCAGCTTGGATGGTCAAACTAGCACAGATACGCAGTATTTT. Residues: CASSLDGQTSTDTQYF.